This T cell receptor (beta chain) was captured by sequencing in a study of Ad26.COV2.S vaccination and SARS-CoV-2 variants. Overall study context: Dosing was one shot or two shots 56 days apart.

In this sample, this clone turned up once. V was pared by 5 bases and J by 2 bases, with 9 bases between. The CDR3 totals 13 residues. TCRdb keeps only in-frame clones here, not all; method: immunoSEQ multiplex PCR. The sample holds about 680,000 clones, roughly 90% seen once. The sample's treatment: roughly 19 received Ad26.COV2.S at low or high dose, single or two shots; several received placebo; per-sample allocation not given. Following the first vaccine or placebo injection, samples were taken on day 63. This TCR was recovered from a person aged 18-60 years who received the Ad26.COV2.S COVID-19 vaccine or a placebo. Material: peripheral blood, obtained in a trial of Ad26.COV2.S vaccine versus placebo. This chain connects TRBV12-3 or TRBV12-4 to TRBJ2-5; D possibly uses TRBD1 or TRBD2 (5 bases each). CDR3: CASSKRGQETQYF. CDR3 nucleotide sequence: TGTGCCAGCAGTAAGAGGGGACAAGAGACCCAGTACTTC.